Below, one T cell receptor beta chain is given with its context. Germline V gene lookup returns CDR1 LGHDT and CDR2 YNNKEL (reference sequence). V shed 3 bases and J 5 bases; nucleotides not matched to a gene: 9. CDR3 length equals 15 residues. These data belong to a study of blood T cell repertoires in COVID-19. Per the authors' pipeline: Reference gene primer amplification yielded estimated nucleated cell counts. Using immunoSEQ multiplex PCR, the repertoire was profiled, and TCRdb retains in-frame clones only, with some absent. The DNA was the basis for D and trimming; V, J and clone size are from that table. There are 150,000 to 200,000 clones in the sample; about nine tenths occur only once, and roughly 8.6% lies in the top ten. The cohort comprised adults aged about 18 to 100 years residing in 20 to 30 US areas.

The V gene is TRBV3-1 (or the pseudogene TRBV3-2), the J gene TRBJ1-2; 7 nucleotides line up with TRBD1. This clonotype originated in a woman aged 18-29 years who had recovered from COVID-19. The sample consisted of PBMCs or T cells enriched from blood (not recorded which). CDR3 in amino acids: CASSQGGQERYGYTF. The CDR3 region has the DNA TGTGCCAGCAGCCAGGGAGGACAGGAAAGGTATGGCTACACCTTC.